One sample yielded the 4 T cell receptor beta chains listed below, sequenced in a study of CD8 T cells in ankylosing spondylitis. Study observations and caveats: What appeared characteristic of ankylosing spondylitis blood was a TCR beta motif of eight highly homologous variants.

TCRdb called the 5' RACE reads again in MiXCR, with one record for every CDR3 protein. The sample lists around 450,000 distinct CDR3 sequences, roughly 25% occurring once. These receptors' antigens are unknown. Specimen: blood, either unsorted or a sorted T cell fraction (not recorded which). The receptors come from a male donor with ankylosing spondylitis.

This clonotype was recorded a few times. The V and J genes are TRBV3-1 and TRBJ2-7; D is possibly TRBD2 (6 bases). The CDR3 is made up of 15 amino acids. Trimming cost V 4 bases and J 0 bases, with 13 bases left between them. CDR1 and CDR2 from the germline V gene are LGHDT and YNNKEL (reference sequence). CDR3 region: CASSLGDLPSYEQYV. CDR3 nucleotide sequence: TGTGCCAGCAGCCTAGGGGACTTACCCTCCTACGAGCAGTACGTC.

V gene TRBV24-1 combines with J gene TRBJ2-3; 12 nucleotides match TRBD2. Trimming took 5 bases from V and 0 from J; bases not matched to a gene: 14. Germline-derived CDR1 and CDR2 are KGHDR and SFDVKD. The CDR3 is 20 amino acids. The CDR3 nucleotides read TGTGCCACCAGTGCCCGGACTAGCGGGACCTCGTCGATTAGCACAGATACGCAGTATTTT. Amino acid sequence: CATSARTSGTSSISTDTQYF.

CDR3 loop: CSVMGQYTDTQYF. CDR3 in DNA: TGCAGCGTAATGGGACAGTACACAGATACGCAGTATTTT. The chain is built from TRBV29-1 and TRBJ2-3, with TRBD1 identical over 7 bases. This CDR3 has 13 residues. Germline V gene sequence: CDR1 SQVTM, CDR2 ANQGSEA. V was clipped by 6 bases and J by 2 bases; unmatched bases: 5.

This clonotype was seen a handful of times. The chain employs TRBV12-3 or TRBV12-4 and TRBJ2-1; 14 bases align to TRBD2. V trimming: 8 bases; J trimming: 8 bases; junction bases outside the gene matches: 8. The length of the CDR3 is 15 residues. The DNA for the CDR3 is TGTGCCAGCGACCTAGGACTAGCGGGAGGAGATGAGCAGTTCTTC. This translates into CASDLGLAGGDEQFF.